This T cell receptor beta chain came from a study of post-analysis software for immune sequencing data (dated by TCRdb to the mid-2010s). In the study overall: Relapsing-remitting, secondary progressive and progressive-relapsing multiple sclerosis were recorded as disease courses, and subtype annotation was lacking for some patients. The patient repertoires were set against 10 to 11 previously published healthy control repertoires from donors whose ages ranged from roughly 6 to 26 years. A subset of samples was prepared in parallel using single-end sample barcoding, then pooled and co-amplified after Illumina adapter ligation.

CDR1 and CDR2, per the germline V gene, are SQVTM and ANQGSEA. Counted from cysteine to phenylalanine, this CDR3 has 13 amino acids. The sequence is cut down to CDR3 DNA, 39 bases in frame from base 1. Clipping removes 3 bases from V and 7 bases from J, with 7 as the unmatched junction base count. This clonotype has only one observation. The clone's antigen remains unknown. Per-base qualities were not stored, and no clone one base away is much larger. The library was prepared using PCR. The sample was run on an Illumina HiSeq 2500. To reduce PCR and sequencing biases, unique molecular identifiers were incorporated into the TCR beta cDNA libraries. Roughly 500,000 cDNA molecules were obtained per 1 to 10 million input T cells, so each molecule approximated one T cell. Patient libraries were prepared and sequenced with the same protocol used for the earlier healthy control dataset. Within a given batch, samples were prepared together, multiplexed and sequenced on the same HiSeq lane. Per the original workflow: MIGEC handled the raw barcoded reads, throwing out single-read molecular identifier groups before consensus assembly and CDR3 extraction. VDJtools was used for post-analysis of the clonotype tables, and diversity was normalized by down-sampling every dataset to the size of the smallest sample. Repertoire overlap clustering matched CDR3 amino acid but not nucleotide sequences to correct batch-related cross-sample contamination. In-frame beta chains were kept once TCRdb had trimmed the public reads at Q25 with fastp and called clones with MiXCR. Rows are combined by CDR3 protein, so each entry shows the most common genes and DNA. The V and J calls come from TCRdb's annotation, not from the publication. The sample records about 770,000 distinct CDR3 sequences, about half of which are singletons. Approximately 5% of the sample belongs to the ten largest clones.

To demonstrate the VDJtools post-analysis software, TCR beta repertoires were profiled from the peripheral blood of roughly 12 young patients with multiple sclerosis. The patients with multiple sclerosis were children and adolescents between roughly 6 and 17 years of age. Paper-wide results and their limitations: The multiple sclerosis patient group was slightly younger than the control group. Direct clustering with F measure showed strong co-clustering of samples prepared in the same batch, prompting a batch-effect correction. Significantly higher frequencies in patients than in controls were found for a handful of TRBV segments, including TRBV5-6, TRBV5-1 and TRBV20-1. Normalized Chao1 diversity was significantly lower in multiple sclerosis patients than controls, suggesting substantial peripheral T-cell clonal expansion.

The V and J genes are TRBV29-1 and TRBJ1-1; TRBD1 agrees with 8 junctional bases. This TCR was recovered from a girl between 10 and 17 years old with multiple sclerosis. The source material was blood. The CDR3 loop reads CSVDRQGISEAFF. The nucleotide sequence is TGCAGCGTTGACCGACAGGGGATTAGTGAAGCTTTCTTT.